Each of the 20 T cell receptor beta chains below was sequenced from the same sample in a study of blood T cell repertoires in COVID-19. Assay used: immunoSEQ multiplex PCR; TCRdb lists only in-frame clones, some missing. The sample yields about 380,000 clones, more than 75% seen once. The specimen sequenced was peripheral blood. All receptors derive from a human donor with acute or convalescent COVID-19. The donor label of this sample is uncertain.

The V gene is TRBV7-9, the J gene TRBJ2-3; D possibly corresponds to TRBD2 (6 bases). This CDR3 region has 15 residues. Germline lookup yields CDR1 SEHNR and CDR2 FQNEAQ (reference sequence). The V end was cut by 8 bases, the J end by 1 base, with 16 bases between. Written as DNA, the CDR3 is TGTGCCAGCTTGAGGACTTCTAGCGGCACAGATACGCAGTATTTT. This codes for CASLRTSSGTDTQYF.

V and J are TRBV9 and TRBJ2-3; 15 bases line up with TRBD2. V lost 3 bases and J lost 5; bases outside the gene matches: 4. The germline gives CDR1 SGDLS, CDR2 YYNGEE. This CDR3 has 16 residues. Here the CDR3 reads CASSEGLAGGKDTQYF. The CDR3 coding sequence is TGTGCCAGCAGCGAGGGACTAGCGGGGGGCAAAGATACGCAGTATTTT.

This clone has a single count. The rearrangement uses TRBV18 and TRBJ1-2; no definite D call. The CDR3 has 13 residues. V lost 2 bases and J 2 bases, leaving 6 bases between the germline ends. Germline CDR1 reads KGHSH; CDR2 reads LQKENI. The CDR3 nucleotides read TGTGCCAGCTCACCAGACACCAACTATGGCTACACCTTC. Translation gives CASSPDTNYGYTF.

This clone appeared a single time. The chain couples TRBV28 to TRBJ1-1; possibly TRBD1 for D (5 bases). The length of the CDR3 is 11 residues. Per germline, CDR1 MDHEN and CDR2 SYDVKM. Trimming cost V 6 bases and J 8 bases, with 10 bases left between them. CDR3: CASRYRIEAFF. In DNA, the CDR3 is TGTGCCAGCAGATACAGGATAGAAGCTTTCTTT.

The chain recombines TRBV6-2 or TRBV6-3 with TRBJ2-1, with 9 bases identical to TRBD1. The CDR3 runs 19 residues. Trimming removed 5 bases from V and 0 bases from J; junction bases left unmatched: 14. Germline V CDR1 and CDR2: MNHEY, SVGEGT. CDR3 region: CASSPADRGRLSSYNEQFF. The CDR3 DNA sequence: TGTGCCAGCAGTCCCGCGGACAGGGGCCGCCTTAGCTCCTACAATGAGCAGTTCTTC.

The rearrangement links TRBV28 to TRBJ2-7; tentative D call: TRBD2 (6 bases). The CDR3 loop spans 15 amino acids. Trimming pared 7 bases from V and 2 bases from J, leaving 18 bases between. CDR1 MDHEN and CDR2 SYDVKM come from the germline V gene. The CDR3 loop is CASTQPPGDPYEQYF. CDR3 nucleotides: TGTGCCAGCACCCAACCGCCGGGGGACCCCTACGAGCAGTACTTC.

The rearrangement uses TRBV14 and TRBJ2-7, with D perhaps TRBD2 (5 bases). The V end lost 1 base, the J end lost 3 bases, and 10 bases lay between the germline ends. Germline values: CDR1 SGHDN, CDR2 FVKESK. The CDR3 is 14 amino acids. The CDR3, as DNA: TGTGCCAGCAGCCAAGGGGCGGGCCGCTACGAGCAGTACTTC. This encodes CASSQGAGRYEQYF.

V usage is TRBV30 and J usage is TRBJ1-6, with 9 positions matching TRBD1. The CDR3 is 15 residues long. Germline V lookup: CDR1 GTSNPN, CDR2 SVGIG (reference sequence). V was pared by 8 bases and J by 8 bases, with 13 bases of the junction left unmatched. CDR3 in amino acids: CATDRGNLIYSPLHF. In nucleotides, the CDR3 is TGTGCCACCGACAGGGGGAATTTAATATATTCACCCCTCCACTTT.

The V gene is TRBV30, the J gene TRBJ1-1, with D unresolved. Germline V gene data show CDR1 as GTSNPN and CDR2 as SVGIG (reference sequence). Trimming left V 4 bases short and J 5 bases short, with 8 bases between. This CDR3 has 11 residues. The CDR3 sequence is CAWMGVTEAFF. The CDR3 DNA sequence: TGTGCCTGGATGGGAGTTACTGAAGCTTTCTTT. The full variable domain, completed using reference TRBV30 and TRBJ1-1, is SQTIHQWPATLVQPVGSPLSLECTVEGTSNPNLYWYRQAAGRGLQLLFYSVGIGQISSEVPQNLSASRPQDRQFILSSKKLLLSDSGFYLCAWMGVTEAFFGQGTRLTVV.

V is TRBV5-8 and J is TRBJ2-3; TRBD2 aligns across 13 bases. V dropped 0 bases and J dropped 5; count of bases not matched to a gene: 9. This CDR3 has 18 amino acids. Germline V gives CDR1 SGHTS, CDR2 YDEGEE. This CDR3 is CASSLGPLTSGRGDTQYF. CDR3 coding DNA: TGTGCCAGCAGCTTGGGTCCACTAACTAGCGGGAGGGGAGATACGCAGTATTTT.

The chain recombines TRBV5-1 with TRBJ1-1; D is possibly TRBD1 (6 bases). Germline loops: CDR1 SGHRS, CDR2 YFSETQ. The CDR3 covers 16 residues. V dropped 2 bases and J dropped 0 bases, with 14 bases sitting between them. The CDR3 sequence: CASSLGSDRMNTEAFF. CDR3 DNA sequence: TGCGCCAGCAGCTTAGGTTCTGACAGGATGAACACTGAAGCTTTCTTT.

The genes are TRBV30 and TRBJ2-2, with D possibly being TRBD2 (5 bases). The CDR3 loop spans 15 amino acids. Germline values: CDR1 GTSNPN, CDR2 SVGIG (reference sequence). V lost 0 bases and J lost 0, with 8 bases in between. The CDR3 reads CAWSVTRANTGELFF. Written as DNA, the CDR3 is TGTGCCTGGAGTGTAACTAGAGCGAACACCGGGGAGCTGTTTTTT.

This clone turned up a few times. The rearrangement uses TRBV28 and TRBJ1-3; D might be TRBD1 (5 bases). This CDR3 spans 14 amino acids. Germline-derived CDR1 and CDR2 are MDHEN and SYDVKM. The V and J ends lost 6 bases and 4 bases respectively, with 13 bases between them. CDR3 loop: CASSPQQGGNTIYF. CDR3 coding DNA: TGTGCCAGCAGCCCGCAGCAGGGAGGAAACACCATATATTTT.

The rearrangement links TRBV30 to TRBJ2-2; D unresolved. Trimming stripped 3 bases from V and 0 bases from J, with 8 bases between. The CDR3 totals 14 residues. Germline lookup yields CDR1 GTSNPN and CDR2 SVGIG (reference sequence). CDR3 bases: TGTGCCTGGAGGGGCCCGACGAACACCGGGGAGCTGTTTTTT. Its protein is CAWRGPTNTGELFF.

The chain carries TRBV24-1 and TRBJ2-5; D gene unclear. V was clipped by 0 bases and J by 3 bases, with 13 bases between them. In germline, CDR1 is KGHDR, CDR2 SFDVKD. The CDR3 is 16 amino acids. The CDR3 protein is CATSDLQFGGKETQYF. In DNA, the CDR3 is TGTGCCACCAGTGATTTGCAGTTCGGCGGAAAAGAGACCCAGTACTTC.

The chain uses TRBV29-1 and TRBJ1-2, with TRBD1 matching over 10 bases. Looked up from germline, CDR1 is SQVTM and CDR2 is ANQGSEA. There are 14 residues in the CDR3. The J segment lost 4 bases and the V segment lost 5 bases, leaving 7 bases of the junction unmatched. CDR3 coding DNA: TGCAGCGTTCTAGTGGGACAGGGGAGCTATGGCTACACCTTC. This codes for CSVLVGQGSYGYTF.

This sequence joins TRBV6-2 or TRBV6-3 and TRBJ1-2, with no clear D. This CDR3 spans 14 amino acids. Germline-derived CDR1 and CDR2 are MNHEY and SVGEGT. The V end lost 1 base, the J end lost 4 bases, and 10 bases lay between the germline ends. In DNA, the CDR3 is TGTGCCAGCAGTTACTTAGACAAGATCTATGGCTACACCTTC. This codes for CASSYLDKIYGYTF.

This clone showed up just once. V usage is TRBV2 and J usage is TRBJ1-2; 9 bases line up with TRBD1. With V trimmed by 6 bases and J by 12 bases, 14 bases remained unmatched. Germline values: CDR1 SNHLY, CDR2 FYNNEI. This CDR3 contains 14 residues. CDR3 sequence (DNA): TGTGCCAGCAGCACTGAGGGACAGGGAACCAGAAACACCTTC. It codes for CASSTEGQGTRNTF. Full variable domain (rest looked up from reference TRBV2 and TRBJ1-2): EPEVTQTPSHQVTQMGQEVILRCVPISNHLYFYWYRQILGQKVEFLVSFYNNEISEKSEIFDDQFSVERPDGSNFTLKIRSTKLEDSAMYFCASSTEGQGTRNTFGSGTRLTVV.

The chain couples TRBV15 to TRBJ1-2, with 10 positions matching TRBD1. CDR3 length: 14 residues. With V trimmed by 5 bases and J by 8 bases, 8 bases remained unmatched. The germline CDR1 and CDR2 sequences are LNHNV and YYDKDF (reference sequence). CDR3 in amino acids: CATSFLTGGDGYTF. CDR3 sequence (DNA): TGTGCCACCAGCTTCTTGACAGGGGGCGACGGCTACACCTTC.

The chain carries TRBV5-1 and TRBJ2-7, with 8 positions matching TRBD2. V dropped 4 bases and J dropped 3; count of bases not matched to a gene: 12. Per the germline V gene, CDR1 is SGHRS and CDR2 is YFSETQ. This CDR3 spans 16 amino acids. CDR3 bases: TGCGCCAGCAGCCTAAGATCCGGGACTAGTCTCTACGAGCAGTACTTC. Its protein is CASSLRSGTSLYEQYF.